Listed below are T cell receptor beta chains from one sample, sequenced in a study of blood T cell repertoires in COVID-19. Using immunoSEQ multiplex PCR, the repertoire was profiled, and TCRdb retains in-frame clones only, with some absent. The table has just over 300,000 clones, about nine tenths seen once. Sequencing input: PBMCs or T cells enriched from blood (not recorded which). These receptors came from a man aged 30-40 years who had recovered from COVID-19. CDR3s include the opening cysteine and the closing phenylalanine or tryptophan. The order of the fields is J gene, CDR3 length, clone size, V gene, D gene, CDR3 DNA, CDR3 protein. D genes are given only for firm matches. Clone size appears in some rows only: once, few, many, or a class for an expanded clone.

>TRBJ1-1|15|NA|TRBV18|NA
TGTGCCAGCTCACCGTCAGGGCCCCCGAACACTGAAGCTTTCTTT
CASSPSGPPNTEAFF
>TRBJ1-5|14|NA|TRBV5-1|TRBD1
TGCGCCAGCAGCTTCGGACAGGGAGGCCAGCCCCAGCATTTT
CASSFGQGGQPQHF
>TRBJ2-5|14|NA|TRBV19|TRBD2
TGTGCCAGTAGTAACCCGGGGGGCCAAGAGACCCAGTACTTC
CASSNPGGQETQYF
>TRBJ2-7|16|NA|TRBV6-5|TRBD2
TGTGCCAGCAGTTACCTGGGGACTAGCGGAACCTACGAGCAGTACTTC
CASSYLGTSGTYEQYF
>TRBJ2-7|13|NA|TRBV7-9|TRBD2
TGTGCCAGCATGGGGGGGGACCTCTACGAGCAGTACTTC
CASMGGDLYEQYF
>TRBJ1-1|14|NA|TRBV11-2|NA
TGTGCCAGCAGCTTAGGGTACAAGAACACTGAAGCTTTCTTT
CASSLGYKNTEAFF
>TRBJ2-2|16|NA|TRBV6-6|NA
TGTGCCAGCACCAAACCCGGGGGGCCAAACACCGGGGAGCTGTTTTTT
CASTKPGGPNTGELFF
>TRBJ1-5|14|once|TRBV4-1|NA
TGCGCCAGCAGCCAAGTTAGCCTCAATCAGCCCCAGCATTTT
CASSQVSLNQPQHF
>TRBJ2-7|14|NA|TRBV6-2/TRBV6-3|TRBD2
TGTGCCAGCAGTGCCGGGACTAGGGCCTACGAGCAGTACTTC
CASSAGTRAYEQYF
>TRBJ2-7|12|NA|TRBV18|NA
TGTGCCTTTCCCCTCAGGGTCGACGAGCAGTACTTC
CAFPLRVDEQYF
>TRBJ1-2|12|NA|TRBV2|NA
TGTGCCAGCACCGAGGAGGGCTATGGCTACACCTTC
CASTEEGYGYTF
>TRBJ1-5|14|NA|TRBV5-5|TRBD1
TGTGCCAGCAGCTTAGACAGGGGAGATCAGCCCCAGCATTTT
CASSLDRGDQPQHF
>TRBJ1-1|14|NA|TRBV18|TRBD1
TGTGCCAGCTCACTGGGGACAGGGATGGCTGAAGCTTTCTTT
CASSLGTGMAEAFF
>TRBJ1-5|15|NA|TRBV9|NA
TGTGCCAGCAGCGGGCAACCGGGTCTAAATCAGCCCCAGCATTTT
CASSGQPGLNQPQHF
>TRBJ2-5|14|NA|TRBV7-8|NA
TGTGCCAGCAGCTTAGTAATCAGGGGAGAGACCCAGTACTTC
CASSLVIRGETQYF
>TRBJ1-2|15|NA|TRBV6-1|NA
TGTGCCAGCAGTGAAGTTTTGGCCCTTAACTATGGCTACACCTTC
CASSEVLALNYGYTF
>TRBJ1-1|13|once|TRBV19|NA
TGTGCCAGTAGTATCCAACAGGGCGGAATGCCTTTCTTT
CASSIQQGGMPFF
>TRBJ2-1|15|NA|TRBV5-4|TRBD2
TGTGCCAGCAGCTTCAGGACTAGCGGTAACAATGAGCAGTTCTTC
CASSFRTSGNNEQFF
>TRBJ1-3|15|NA|TRBV28|NA
TGTGCCAGCAGCTACAACACAGGGCCTGGAAACACCATATATTTT
CASSYNTGPGNTIYF
>TRBJ2-7|14|once|TRBV2|NA
TGTGCCAGCAGTGCGGGTCGCCTTTCCTACGAGCAGTACTTC
CASSAGRLSYEQYF
>TRBJ2-7|13|NA|TRBV6-5|TRBD1
TGTGCCAGCATGGGACAGTCCTCCTACGAGCAGTACTTC
CASMGQSSYEQYF
>TRBJ2-3|13|many|TRBV30|NA
TGTGCCTGGAGTGTGAGGGCCCGGGATACGCAGTATTTT
CAWSVRARDTQYF
>TRBJ1-4|17|NA|TRBV27|NA
TGTGCCAGCAGTTCAGGATTAAGACAGTTAGCTAATGAAAAACTGTTTTTT
CASSSGLRQLANEKLFF
>TRBJ1-2|13|few|TRBV5-6|NA
TGTGCCAGCAGCTTCCCGGGGGGCTATGGCTACACCTTC
CASSFPGGYGYTF
>TRBJ2-7|16|NA|TRBV18|NA
TGTGCCAGCTCAGCCTCCAGGGTTCCCGGCTCCTACGAGCAGTACTTC
CASSASRVPGSYEQYF
>TRBJ1-1|16|NA|TRBV4-1|NA
TGCGCCAGCAGCCAAGGACTTGGAAGGGGTGACACTGAAGCTTTCTTT
CASSQGLGRGDTEAFF
>TRBJ1-2|15|once|TRBV4-1|TRBD1
TGCGCCAGCAGCGCCCCGGGACAGACTAACTATGGCTACACCTTC
CASSAPGQTNYGYTF
>TRBJ1-1|18|once|TRBV4-1|TRBD1
TGCGCCAGCAGCCAAGCCCCAGGGGGCGAGTGGGGGGACACTGAAGCTTTCTTT
CASSQAPGGEWGDTEAFF
>TRBJ1-6|16|NA|TRBV9|NA
TGTGCCAGCAGCGTCTTCGCAGGGGCGGATAATTCACCCCTCCACTTT
CASSVFAGADNSPLHF
>TRBJ1-2|13|NA|TRBV11-2|NA
TGTGCCAGCAGCTTAGATCAAATCTATGGCTACACCTTC
CASSLDQIYGYTF
>TRBJ2-7|15|NA|TRBV27|NA
TGTGCCAGCAGCCCCGTCGACAGACACGCGTACGAGCAGTACTTC
CASSPVDRHAYEQYF
>TRBJ2-1|17|NA|TRBV24-1|TRBD1
TGTGCCACCAGTGGATTTTACAGGACAGGGCGCAACAATGAGCAGTTCTTC
CATSGFYRTGRNNEQFF